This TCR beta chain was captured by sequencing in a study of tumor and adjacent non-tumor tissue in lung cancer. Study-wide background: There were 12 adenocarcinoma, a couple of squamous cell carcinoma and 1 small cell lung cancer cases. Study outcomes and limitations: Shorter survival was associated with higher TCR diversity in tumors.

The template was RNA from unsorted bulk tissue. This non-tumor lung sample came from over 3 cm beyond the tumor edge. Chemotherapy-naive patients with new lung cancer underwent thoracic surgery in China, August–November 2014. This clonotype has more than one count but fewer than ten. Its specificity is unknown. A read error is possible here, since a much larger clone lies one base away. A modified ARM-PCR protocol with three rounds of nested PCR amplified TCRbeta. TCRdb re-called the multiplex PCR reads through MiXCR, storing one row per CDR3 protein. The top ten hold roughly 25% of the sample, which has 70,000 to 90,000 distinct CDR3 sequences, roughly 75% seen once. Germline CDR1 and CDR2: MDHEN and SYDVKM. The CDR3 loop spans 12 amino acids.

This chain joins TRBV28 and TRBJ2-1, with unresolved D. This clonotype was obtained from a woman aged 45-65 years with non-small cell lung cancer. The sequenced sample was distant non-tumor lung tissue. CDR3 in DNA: TGTGCCAGCAGTTTATTGTTCGGGCCGGAGATCTTC. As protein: CASSLLFGPEIF. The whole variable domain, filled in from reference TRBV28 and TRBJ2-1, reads DVKVTQSSRYLVKRTGEKVFLECVQDMDHENMFWYRQDPGLGLRLIYFSYDVKMKEKGDIPEGYSVSREKKERFSLILESASTNQTSMYLCASSLLFGPEIFGPGTRLTVL.